This TCR beta chain was observed in a study of blood T cell dynamics during melanoma immunotherapy. The overall study: Patients with metastatic melanoma got pembrolizumab or nivolumab-ipilimumab as first-line care.

Profiled with immunoSEQ multiplex PCR; TCRdb holds only in-frame clones, not every one. The sample shows several hundred clones, roughly three quarters of them seen only once. As concerns this clone: Its antigen is still unknown.

The CDR3 has 16 amino acids. Time point of the sample: pre-treatment baseline. The CD3+ CD4- CD8+ CD45RA- CD45RO-high CD27- CCR7- memory phenotype defined TIE cells. Whole-study results and caveats: Among sorted CD8+ subsets, immune-effector cells had the highest clonality and cell-free DNA similarity.

The specimen comprised CD8+ T cells from blood, sampled from a patient treated with checkpoint blockade. This chain links TRBV21-1 with TRBJ2-7; the table's D call of TRBD1 was not tested on the DNA. TRBV21-1 is deemed a pseudogene. This receptor was identified in a human donor with melanoma. The CDR3 loop reads CASSRGVGQPIYEQYF. The CDR3 nucleotides read TGTGCCAGCAGCAGGGGTGTCGGACAGCCGATCTACGAGCAGTACTTC.